What follows are 11 T cell receptor beta chains derived from one specimen sequenced in a study of cytomegalovirus exposure and HLA in healthy donors. The primer mix had 60 Vbeta and 13 Jbeta primers. Some clones are missing from TCRdb's copy, which holds only in-frame ones; the method was immunoSEQ multiplex PCR. The table includes around 120,000 clones, 75% to 85% detected once. Input material: PBMCs. The receptors come from a female donor in good health and CMV-seropositive.

The chain couples TRBV4-1 to TRBJ1-2; D is undetermined. The germline V gene has CDR1 MGHRA and CDR2 YSYEKL. The V and J ends lost 4 bases and 1 base respectively, with 16 bases between them. The length of the CDR3 is 16 residues. The CDR3 DNA is TGCGCCAGCAGCCCAAGCCCCAACAGCATTAACTATGGCTACACCTTC. This encodes CASSPSPNSINYGYTF.

The chain uses TRBV5-6 and TRBJ2-5; tentatively, D is TRBD2 (5 bases). The J call may be wrong; the DNA end is better matched by TRBJ2-7. CDR3 length: 14 amino acids. Germline V gene sequence: CDR1 SGHDT, CDR2 YYEEEE. CDR3 in amino acids: CASSLSGVTYEQYF. In nucleotides, the CDR3 is TGTGCCAGCAGCTTGTCCGGGGTCACCTACGAGCAGTACTTC.

This chain connects TRBV5-1 to TRBJ1-2, with D unclear. The ends were cut back, 3 bases at V and 0 bases at J, with 9 bases in the middle. Germline V CDR1 and CDR2: SGHRS, YFSETQ. CDR3 length: 14 amino acids. The CDR3 sequence is CASSSSPANYGYTF. For the CDR3, the DNA is TGCGCCAGCAGCTCGTCGCCGGCTAACTATGGCTACACCTTC. The variable domain in full, completed from reference TRBV5-1 and TRBJ1-2, reads KAGVTQTPRYLIKTRGQQVTLSCSPISGHRSVSWYQQTPGQGLQFLFEYFSETQRNKGNFPGRFSGRQFSNSRSEMNVSTLELGDSALYLCASSSSPANYGYTFGSGTRLTVV.

The V call is TRBV4-1, the J call TRBJ2-1, with 9 positions matching TRBD2. Trimming at V came to 2 bases and at J to 0 bases, leaving 14 bases not matched to a gene. Germline values: CDR1 MGHRA, CDR2 YSYEKL. The CDR3 covers 20 residues. CDR3 protein: CASSQTLAGGVDSSYNEQFF. In DNA, the CDR3 is TGCGCCAGCAGCCAAACCCTCGCGGGGGGGGTAGATAGCTCCTACAATGAGCAGTTCTTC.

The chain carries TRBV7-2 and TRBJ1-2; 9 bases align to TRBD1. V lost 5 bases and J lost 8; bases outside the gene matches: 6. The germline gives CDR1 SGHTA, CDR2 FQGNSA. The CDR3 is 13 residues long. In DNA, the CDR3 is TGTGCCAGCAGCCCGGGGACAGGGCGAGGCTACACCTTC. Translating gives CASSPGTGRGYTF.

The chain uses TRBV5-1 and TRBJ2-2; TRBD2 might be the D (6 bases). Germline assignment: CDR1 SGHRS and CDR2 YFSETQ. This CDR3 has 15 residues. V was pared by 5 bases and J by 2 bases, with 13 bases between. As DNA, the CDR3 is TGCGCCAGCAGGGCCGGGACTGGAAACACCGGGGAGCTGTTTTTT. Residues: CASRAGTGNTGELFF. The complete variable domain, with remaining parts taken from reference TRBV5-1 and TRBJ2-2, reads KAGVTQTPRYLIKTRGQQVTLSCSPISGHRSVSWYQQTPGQGLQFLFEYFSETQRNKGNFPGRFSGRQFSNSRSEMNVSTLELGDSALYLCASRAGTGNTGELFFGEGSRLTVL.

This rearrangement joins TRBV10-3 to TRBJ1-2, with D unclear. CDR1 and CDR2 from the germline V gene are ENHRY and SYGVKD. V dropped 2 bases and J dropped 5 bases, with 6 bases sitting between them. The CDR3 sequence is 12 residues long. CDR3 nucleotides: TGTGCCATCAGTGAGACTCCTTATGGCTACACCTTC. Translation: CAISETPYGYTF.

The chain couples TRBV7-2 to TRBJ1-1, with TRBD1 matching over 7 bases. The CDR3 is 15 residues long. Losses at the gene ends were 1 base for V and 3 bases for J; bases not matched to a gene: 5. Germline-derived CDR1 and CDR2 are SGHTA and FQGNSA. The CDR3 DNA reads TGTGCCAGCAGCTTAGAAGGCAGGGGGTACACTGAAGCTTTCTTT. It encodes CASSLEGRGYTEAFF.

V usage is TRBV6-1 and J usage is TRBJ1-1, with TRBD1 as a possible D gene (5 bases). CDR1 MNHNS and CDR2 SASEGT come from the germline V gene. V was clipped by 8 bases and J by 3 bases, with 13 bases between them. The CDR3 runs 13 residues. The DNA of the CDR3 is TGTGCCAGCGGACACAACTTGGACACTGAAGCTTTCTTT. It is translated as CASGHNLDTEAFF.

This chain joins TRBV7-9 and TRBJ2-5; 8 nucleotides line up with TRBD1. The DNA end favors TRBJ2-7, so the J call may be wrong. CDR1 is SEHNR and CDR2 is FQNEAQ in the germline V gene (reference sequence). The CDR3 extends over 14 amino acids. CDR3 amino acids: CASRHTGGTYEQYF. The CDR3, as DNA: TGTGCCAGCAGGCATACAGGGGGTACCTACGAGCAGTACTTC.

V and J are TRBV7-9 and TRBJ2-1; 11 nucleotides match TRBD2. Per germline, CDR1 SEHNR and CDR2 FQNEAQ (reference sequence). The CDR3 sequence is 14 residues long. V shed 4 bases and J 8 bases; nucleotides not matched to a gene: 4. CDR3 loop: CASSYSLAGDEQFF. The CDR3 nucleotides are TGTGCCAGCAGCTATTCACTAGCGGGGGATGAGCAGTTCTTC.